The rows below give T cell receptor beta chains drawn from one sample of a study of cytomegalovirus exposure and HLA in healthy donors. Data came from immunoSEQ multiplex PCR; TCRdb stores just in-frame clones and leaves some out. The sample lists around 110,000 clones, around two thirds seen once, with roughly 10% in the top ten. Sequencing input: PBMCs. These receptors all stem from a woman aged 40 to 49 in good health and CMV-seropositive. The CDR3 runs from the conserved cysteine through the conserved F or W.

v_call cdr3_aa
TRBV7-6 CASSLAGSEHEQYF
TRBV7-9 CASSLRGEPQHF
TRBV20-1 CSAGGGYEQYF
TRBV30 CAWSRDRNTEAFF
TRBV19 CASSIRTGGTGNTIYF
TRBV29-1 CSVATGGGTEAFF
TRBV6-6 CASKKTVYEQYF
TRBV28 CASSSGRTLHF
TRBV27 CASSFQGAGSSGANVLTF
TRBV30 CATSRGTGVYNEQFF
TRBV5-4 CASVRDRSNYGYTF
TRBV6-5 CASSRDKFYEQYF
TRBV11-1 CASSLFPHPYEGENIQYF
TRBV7-9 CSSSLFVGGGEAFF
TRBV27 CASSSNWGRGNTEAFF
TRBV19 CASSPGGSPSYEQYF
TRBV15 CATSGLAGGMENEQFF
TRBV6-1 CASSVITGTYEQYF
TRBV5-1 CASSKDIGKGMNTEAFF
TRBV2 CASSESWASGRSYNEQFF
TRBV5-8 CASSIRGQGLREKLFF
TRBV7-8 CASSPRGPYGYTF
TRBV2 CASSEARGMAGELFF
TRBV29-1 CSDGGQAATGYTF
TRBV6-5 CASSYSSREKLFF
TRBV6-5 CASSLGARNIQYF
TRBV7-3 CASSLRLAVEQPNTDTQYF
TRBV4-1 CASSLTTTGGQETQYF
TRBV4-3 CASSQELAGGSHYNEQFF
TRBV27 CASSLLGDREGYTF
TRBV25-1 CASSDPGQGSRGYGYTF
TRBV9 CASSGTGTSVYEQYF
TRBV6-5 CASSWTESSGANVLTF
TRBV27 CASSIKYGTSGNNEQFF
TRBV5-6 CASTFGTHEQYF
TRBV5-6 CASSDRTSPYNEQFF
TRBV28 CASSFTTHGSPEAFF
TRBV7-9 CASSLAGGHNNEQFF
TRBV12-5 CASGLGAGTDEKLFF
TRBV27 CASRTNSGGSETQYF
TRBV9 CASSDPGQRRNTIYF
TRBV11-2 CASSPTRGEGGELFF